A single T cell receptor beta chain is shown here with its context. What this receptor recognizes is not known. Base qualities are missing; no much larger clone stands one base away. The germline V gene specifies KGHSH as CDR1 and LQKENI as CDR2. The CDR3 holds 16 amino acids from the cysteine to the phenylalanine. Left in the record is the CDR3 DNA by itself, 48 bases read in frame from the first base. The junction shows trimming of 3 bases on V and 2 bases on J, and the gene matches do not reach 4 bases of it. The data originate from a study of T cell responses to AZD1222 COVID-19 vaccine (dated by TCRdb to the early 2020s). A note on the overall study: Because spike-specific TCR depth and breadth did not differ between the two schedules, AZD1222 recipients who got a second dose at roughly 4 weeks were pooled with those who got a second dose at roughly 12 weeks. TCR sequencing was performed for over 230 trial participants, of whom around 200 were given two doses of AZD1222 and approximately 25 were given two doses of MenACWY control vaccine. Enrollment into the trials was organized by age into subgroups of 18-55, 56-69 and 70-plus years, and those subgroups contained about 150, 27 and 61 TCR-sequenced participants, respectively.

The time point label here, explained by the study, means: baseline before first vaccination. The vaccinee samples were drawn from two UK trials, COV001 and COV002, one of which was a single-blind randomized controlled phase 2/3 trial testing AZD1222 (ChAdOx1 nCoV-19) in healthy adults. For TCRbeta chain sequencing, PBMC samples from trial participants were taken at day 0 and at day 28 after the second dose. The full study reports these points: Participants were mostly white British and included more females than males, and it was suggested by the authors that clonal diversity may have been underestimated. After two AZD1222 doses, spike-specific TCR breadth and depth were significantly higher than at day 0 and than in MenACWY recipients. Conclusions about previously exposed vaccinees are limited, since just six AZD1222 recipients were seropositive for SARS-CoV-2 at baseline. The vaccine-associated CD4 TCRs covered the entire spike protein, and the dominant responses fell in regions 160-218 and 743-854. Because no day 14 peak-response samples were available, the repertoires could be characterized only after the peak T cell response. The 56-69-year group was small, and its depth increase did not reach significance, likely because of low power. Epitopes outside the regions mutated in the B.1.351 and B.1.1.7 variants were reportedly recognized by nearly half of the unique spike-specific TCRs.

The CDR3 regions of human TCRbeta chains were analyzed by immunosequencing. On the authors' methods: TCRs in the repertoires were compared against a reference library of SARS-CoV-2-specific TCRs that had been generated with the MIRA antigen-specificity platform. Breadth was defined as the fraction of unique TCRs that were SARS-CoV-2-associated, and depth was defined as the fraction of total T cells that were SARS-CoV-2-associated. Using the MIRA data, each spike-specific TCR was assigned both to the spike region to which the TCR was reactive and to a CD4 or CD8 class. Log10-transformed breadth and depth values were compared by one-way ANOVA with Sidak's multiple comparisons tests. The table was pulled from immuneACCESS by TCRdb, which kept in-frame rearrangements only. Such tables lose some clones; where checked, under half of the loss comes from unresolved V genes, and the rest has no known cause. From that table come the V and J calls and clone size; the DNA was used to work out D and trimming. The sample records around 180,000 clones, roughly 87% of which are singletons. The ten largest clones take up around 3% of the sample.

Recombination joined TRBV18 with TRBJ2-2; TRBD2 agrees with 9 junctional bases. This TCR was sampled from an adult in good health. Specimen: peripheral blood, collected on day 0 of AZD1222 vaccination. The CDR3 protein is CASSPLAGVNTGELFF. The bases read TGTGCCAGCTCACCTTTAGCGGGAGTAAACACCGGGGAGCTGTTTTTT.